This TCR beta chain was identified in a study of identical twins. General observations from the study: Models came in too low on out-of-frame TCR alpha sharing in monozygotic twins. There were fewer insertions in abundant cord blood beta clonotypes, but memory repertoires showed no such pattern.

After template switching added a universal primer site, the resulting cDNA carried unique molecular identifiers. TCRdb passed the 5' RACE reads through MiXCR, listing each CDR3 protein once. The sample lists a few hundred thousand distinct CDR3 sequences; 9% were seen once. This clonotype was seen many times. What it binds is unknown. There were only healthy Caucasians among the donors. This CDR3 is built from 14 residues. The germline CDR1 and CDR2 sequences are SQVTM and ANQGSEA. Trimming took off 3 bases at V and 0 bases at J, with 10 bases between the two ends. The sample consisted of naive T cells sorted from blood. The rearrangement joins TRBV29-1 to TRBJ2-3; tentative D call: TRBD2 (6 bases). This clonotype was obtained from a woman between 45 and 65 years old in good health. The CDR3 sequence is CSVDFGTSTDTQYF. Here the CDR3 DNA reads TGCAGCGTTGATTTCGGGACTAGCACAGATACGCAGTATTTT.